A selection of T cell receptor beta chains follows, all from one sample in a study of T cells after posttransplantation cyclophosphamide. Method: immunoSEQ multiplex PCR; TCRdb's copy keeps in-frame clones and lacks some. The profile covers roughly 11,000 clones, with 75% to 95% appearing a single time and more than 3% taken by the ten largest. The sample was PBMCs, taken after allogeneic stem cell transplant with posttransplant cyclophosphamide. The receptor source for this set is a female patient between 25 and 45 years old who received an allogeneic stem cell transplant from an unrelated donor, was CMV-positive, and had no GVHD. The graft donor may be the source of some T cells. CDR3s include the opening cysteine and the closing phenylalanine or tryptophan. Fields, in order: D gene, V gene, clone size, J gene, CDR3 protein, CDR3 DNA. D genes are given only for firm matches. Only part of the rows carry a size: once, few, many, or a class if the clone is expanded.

D gene: -; V gene: TRBV2; clone size: -; J gene: TRBJ1-2; CDR3 protein: CANCCGYTF; CDR3 DNA: TGTGCCAACTGTTGTGGCTACACCTTC
D gene: -; V gene: TRBV29-1; clone size: -; J gene: TRBJ2-7; CDR3 protein: CSVGREGGPYEQYF; CDR3 DNA: TGCAGCGTTGGGAGGGAGGGGGGACCCTACGAGCAGTACTTC
D gene: -; V gene: TRBV5-6; clone size: -; J gene: TRBJ1-1; CDR3 protein: CASSLDGMNTEAFF; CDR3 DNA: TGTGCCAGCAGCTTGGACGGGATGAACACTGAAGCTTTCTTT
D gene: -; V gene: TRBV29-1; clone size: -; J gene: TRBJ2-7; CDR3 protein: CSVLKMAGTFYEQYF; CDR3 DNA: TGCAGCGTTTTGAAGATGGCAGGGACATTCTACGAGCAGTACTTC
D gene: -; V gene: TRBV9; clone size: -; J gene: TRBJ1-6; CDR3 protein: CASSVRGSGSPLHF; CDR3 DNA: TGTGCCAGCAGCGTCAGGGGATCCGGTTCACCCCTCCACTTT
D gene: TRBD1; V gene: TRBV19; clone size: once; J gene: TRBJ1-5; CDR3 protein: CASRDRVYQPQHF; CDR3 DNA: TGTGCCAGTAGAGACAGGGTCTATCAGCCCCAGCATTTT
D gene: TRBD1; V gene: TRBV29-1; clone size: -; J gene: TRBJ2-1; CDR3 protein: CSAIRQGRYEQFF; CDR3 DNA: TGCAGCGCTATACGACAGGGGCGGTACGAGCAGTTCTTC
D gene: -; V gene: TRBV5-1; clone size: -; J gene: TRBJ1-2; CDR3 protein: CATPGGSPYGYTF; CDR3 DNA: TGCGCCACCCCAGGCGGGAGTCCATATGGCTACACCTTC
D gene: TRBD2; V gene: TRBV6-6; clone size: -; J gene: TRBJ2-2; CDR3 protein: CASRTPGRRFTGELFF; CDR3 DNA: TGTGCCAGCAGAACTCCCGGGAGGAGATTTACCGGGGAGCTGTTTTTT
D gene: -; V gene: TRBV27; clone size: -; J gene: TRBJ2-4; CDR3 protein: CASRDGGRNIQYF; CDR3 DNA: TGTGCCAGCAGGGACGGGGGGCGAAACATTCAGTACTTC
D gene: -; V gene: TRBV29-1; clone size: -; J gene: TRBJ2-2; CDR3 protein: CSFASITNTGELFF; CDR3 DNA: TGCAGCTTCGCTAGCATAACGAACACCGGGGAGCTGTTTTTT
D gene: TRBD1; V gene: TRBV27; clone size: -; J gene: TRBJ2-3; CDR3 protein: CASSLTQLDRGRHTQYF; CDR3 DNA: TGTGCCAGCAGTCTGACCCAACTCGACAGGGGAAGGCATACGCAGTATTTT
D gene: TRBD1; V gene: TRBV6-1; clone size: -; J gene: TRBJ1-2; CDR3 protein: CASSLQGGFDGYTF; CDR3 DNA: TGTGCCAGCAGTTTACAGGGGGGGTTCGATGGCTACACCTTC
D gene: TRBD2; V gene: TRBV11-3; clone size: once; J gene: TRBJ2-1; CDR3 protein: CASSLSAGLVEEQFF; CDR3 DNA: TGTGCCAGCAGCTTGAGCGCAGGACTAGTTGAGGAGCAGTTCTTC
D gene: -; V gene: TRBV18; clone size: once; J gene: TRBJ1-2; CDR3 protein: CASSPEQGTYGYTF; CDR3 DNA: TGTGCCAGCTCACCCGAACAGGGAACCTATGGCTACACCTTC
D gene: TRBD1; V gene: TRBV5-1; clone size: -; J gene: TRBJ1-6; CDR3 protein: CASSLTGADSPLHF; CDR3 DNA: TGCGCCAGCAGCTTGACAGGGGCAGATTCACCCCTCCACTTT
D gene: TRBD1; V gene: TRBV10-3; clone size: few; J gene: TRBJ1-2; CDR3 protein: CAISDSGQGAPGYTF; CDR3 DNA: TGTGCCATCAGTGACTCGGGACAGGGGGCGCCAGGCTACACCTTC
D gene: TRBD1; V gene: TRBV7-8; clone size: -; J gene: TRBJ1-6; CDR3 protein: CASSPPSDRAIPYNSPLHF; CDR3 DNA: TGTGCCAGCAGCCCCCCCAGTGACAGGGCGATTCCCTATAATTCACCCCTCCACTTT
D gene: -; V gene: TRBV7-6; clone size: -; J gene: TRBJ2-5; CDR3 protein: CASSYRGLRETQYF; CDR3 DNA: TGTGCCAGCAGCTATAGAGGCCTCCGGGAGACCCAGTACTTC
D gene: TRBD2; V gene: TRBV4-1; clone size: -; J gene: TRBJ2-4; CDR3 protein: CASSQGTSGLAKNIQYF; CDR3 DNA: TGCGCCAGCAGCCAAGGGACTAGCGGTCTAGCCAAAAACATTCAGTACTTC
D gene: TRBD2; V gene: TRBV18; clone size: -; J gene: TRBJ2-1; CDR3 protein: CASMTSGPYNEQFF; CDR3 DNA: TGTGCCAGCATGACTAGCGGGCCTTACAATGAGCAGTTCTTC
D gene: -; V gene: TRBV7-2; clone size: once; J gene: TRBJ1-5; CDR3 protein: CASSRQPGGPQHF; CDR3 DNA: TGTGCCAGCAGCCGACAGCCGGGTGGGCCCCAGCATTTT
D gene: -; V gene: TRBV4-1; clone size: once; J gene: TRBJ2-1; CDR3 protein: CASSPPTSPAGNEQFF; CDR3 DNA: TGCGCCAGCAGCCCACCGACCTCCCCGGCCGGGAATGAGCAGTTCTTC
D gene: -; V gene: TRBV7-9; clone size: -; J gene: TRBJ1-4; CDR3 protein: CASRDNRATNEKLFF; CDR3 DNA: TGTGCCAGCAGGGACAACAGGGCAACTAATGAAAAACTGTTTTTT
D gene: -; V gene: TRBV10-3; clone size: -; J gene: TRBJ2-3; CDR3 protein: CAINGPQRVLGPLDTDTQYF; CDR3 DNA: TGTGCCATCAATGGGCCGCAGCGGGTTTTAGGGCCCCTAGACACAGATACGCAGTATTTT
D gene: TRBD1; V gene: TRBV10-1; clone size: -; J gene: TRBJ2-1; CDR3 protein: CASSRTGVRDEQFF; CDR3 DNA: TGCGCCAGCAGCCGAACAGGGGTCCGGGATGAGCAGTTCTTC
D gene: TRBD1; V gene: TRBV6-5; clone size: once; J gene: TRBJ2-7; CDR3 protein: CASSLDRTYEQYF; CDR3 DNA: TGTGCCAGCAGCTTGGACAGGACCTACGAGCAGTACTTC
D gene: -; V gene: TRBV21-1; clone size: -; J gene: TRBJ1-5; CDR3 protein: CASSNTDRDLTFSNQPQHF; CDR3 DNA: TGTGCCAGCAGCAATACGGACAGGGACCTCACTTTTAGCAATCAGCCCCAGCATTTT
D gene: -; V gene: TRBV27; clone size: -; J gene: TRBJ2-1; CDR3 protein: CASSSGIGVEQFF; CDR3 DNA: TGTGCCAGCAGTAGTGGGATCGGGGTTGAGCAGTTCTTC
D gene: -; V gene: TRBV14; clone size: -; J gene: TRBJ2-7; CDR3 protein: CASSLLRGGEQYF; CDR3 DNA: TGTGCCAGCAGCCTGCTAAGGGGGGGGGAGCAGTACTTC